The clone carrying this T cell receptor beta chain turned up a few times. Trimming removed 1 base from V and 3 bases from J, with 6 bases in between. Germline V lookup: CDR1 LNHDA, CDR2 SQIVND (reference sequence). This CDR3 contains 13 residues. The assay was immunoSEQ multiplex PCR, and TCRdb's table has in-frame clones only and misses some. This sample has 240,000 or so clones, with 75% to 90% found just once. This specimen belongs to a study of cytomegalovirus exposure and HLA in healthy donors. Material for sequencing was PBMCs. The clonotype originates from a woman aged 25 to 39 in good health and CMV-seropositive. The rearrangement joins TRBV19 to TRBJ1-1; D is ambiguous. Here the CDR3 reads CASSIARHTEAFF. The CDR3 DNA reads as TGTGCCAGTAGTATAGCCCGTCACACTGAAGCTTTCTTT.